This entry concerns a single TCR beta chain. This table comes from immunoSEQ multiplex PCR, and its TCRdb copy is limited to in-frame clones, with some not included. Here the sample spans almost 90,000 clones, around 85% being singletons. Germline assignment: CDR1 SGHDT and CDR2 YYEEEE. Trimming took 2 bases from V and 8 from J; bases not matched to a gene: 14. CDR3 length equals 16 residues. The entry originates in a study of control samples from healthy donors and cancer patients. This TCR came from a woman aged 40-49 years in good health. The rearrangement links TRBV5-6 to TRBJ1-2; 8 bases agree with TRBD1. Sequencing input: blood. The CDR3: CASSFVPTGAAAGYTF. The CDR3 nucleotides read TGTGCCAGCAGCTTCGTCCCGACAGGGGCCGCCGCGGGCTACACCTTC.